This record looks at one T cell receptor (beta chain) sequence and its context. Its antigen specificity is not known. Within one base of it there is no much larger clone, and no base qualities were kept. This record belongs to a study of blood T cell repertoires in COVID-19 (dated by TCRdb to the early 2020s). In terms of the full investigation: Samples from collaborators originated in the United States, Italy and Spain and spanned both the acute and convalescent phases of COVID-19. The sample metadata nearly always contained a de-identified subject ID, COVID-19 status, age in years and sex. Where HLA class I and class II types were available, the types were taken from metadata supplied by the sample provider, not from assay-based typing. Samples were obtained from the ongoing ImmuneRACE study (first 160 participants) and from about 1,300 subjects provided by 6 global collaborators. The repertoires were made available in a free public database intended to serve as a resource for research on the immune response to SARS-CoV-2. Subjects who had been exposed to COVID-19, were actively infected with it, or had recovered from it provided the deeply sampled blood TCRbeta repertoires that made up the dataset. The prospective study material was composed of cDNA or gDNA derived from T cells, B-cell-depleted T cells, or PBMCs. Overall results and qualifications from the work: Clinical and demographic metadata were provided uncurated, with the amount varying by source and participant.

As encoded in the germline V gene, CDR1 is MDHEN while CDR2 is SYDVKM. Measured from the cysteine to the phenylalanine, the CDR3 is 14 residues long. Left in the record is the CDR3 DNA by itself, 42 bases read in frame from the first base. At the junction V is shortened by 2 bases and J by 4 bases, with 11 bases in between. Each collaborating institution followed its own protocols to collect whole blood in K2EDTA tubes. For TCRbeta analysis, collaborator samples were shipped as frozen whole blood, as isolated PBMCs, or as DNA extracted from either sample type. TCRbeta CDR3 regions were amplified from genomic DNA by means of the immunoSEQ Assay, a bias-controlled multiplex PCR. Per the source publication's procedure: Within the assay, amplification of reference gene primers was used to estimate how many nucleated cells each sample contained. Sequence reads were collapsed and filtered to measure the absolute abundance of every unique TCRbeta CDR3 rearrangement. For each sample, productive Simpson clonality was calculated as the square root of Simpson's diversity index across productive rearrangements. TCRdb provides this immuneACCESS table in a form limited to in-frame rearrangements. Some clones are lacking; in checked studies, under half of them reflect an unresolved V gene, and why the rest are absent is not known. V, J and clone size were drawn from that table, and D and trimming were deduced from the DNA. The sample contains roughly 140,000 clones, more than 80% of them found a single time. Of the sample, more than 14% is held by the ten largest clones.

Sequencing used peripheral blood. The rearrangement combines TRBV28 with TRBJ1-1; a confident D gene designation cannot be given. The source of this sequence is a woman in her thirties or forties with acute or convalescent COVID-19. The nucleotide sequence is given as TGTGCCAGCAGTTTAGAGAGAAGGAGCACTGAAGCTTTCTTT. It encodes CASSLERRSTEAFF.